This T cell receptor beta chain stems from a study of a mutant IDH1 vaccine in newly diagnosed glioma (dated by TCRdb to the early 2020s). At the level of the whole study: Eight vaccinations were administered to patients in weeks 1, 3, 5, 7, 11, 15, 19 and 23, corresponding to visits V03 through V10. Vaccination started 4-6 weeks after radiotherapy alone, or was given together with temozolomide cycles in the groups whose treatment included chemotherapy. Of the approximately 33 treated patients, approximately 62% were male and around 40% were female, and the mean age was around 40 years. Before enrollment, patients had received standard therapy of radiotherapy alone, temozolomide alone, or radiochemotherapy with temozolomide; most received the combination. Peripheral blood samples were drawn at six visits, namely V03 (baseline), V05, V07, V10, V12 and V13. For exploratory analyses, some 24 treated patients had longitudinal TCRB deep sequencing done wherever samples were available.

Libraries were made using the immunoSEQ multiplex PCR assay. Following the manufacturer's protocol, the hsTCRB Kit was used to amplify rearranged TCR beta chain sequences. An Illumina MiSeq was used to sequence the TCRB libraries. Concerning the study's data processing: The kit vendor's proprietary platform handled demultiplexing, trimming and gene mapping. TCRdb stores this immuneACCESS table with in-frame sequences only. Part of the clones is absent; in the studies checked, under half of the shortfall reflects unresolved V genes, and no reason is known for the rest. That table furnishes V, J and clone size, whereas the DNA furnished D and trimming. In all, the sample holds tens of thousands of clones, and 75% to 90% of those were seen once. The top ten clones comprise roughly 14% of the sample. The sample's time point label, decoded: week 23, last vaccination. A 20-mer mutant IDH1 peptide at 300 micrograms in Montanide made up each vaccine dose, which was injected subcutaneously together with topical imiquimod. Donors had newly diagnosed WHO grade 3 or 4 IDH1-mutant astrocytomas with loss of nuclear ATRX. The samples were drawn from NOA16, a multicentre, single-arm, open-label phase I trial in Germany that tested a mutant IDH1 peptide vaccine in humans for the first time. The DNeasy Blood and Tissue Kit was used to extract genomic DNA from EDTA blood for TCRB sequencing.

As to this clone: Its antigen is unknown. No base qualities exist here, and no much larger clone lies one base off it.

Results and caveats for the whole study, not just this receptor: The authors noted that analyses of patient blood samples could not be reproduced because of sample limitations. Selection of PBMC samples for TCRB deep sequencing was based on availability. Pseudoprogression appeared unrelated to alterations in the top peripheral T cell clonotypes detected by TCRB sequencing. Vaccine-induced immune responses across multiple MHC alleles were detected in 93.3% of patients.

The clonotype comes from a young man with glioma. Here the sequenced sample was PBMCs, taken from a glioma patient whose treatment included an IDH1 peptide vaccine.

The DNA reads TGTGCCTGGAGTGTACCAAGGTCAGGGGCTGCCTATAGCAATCAGCCCCAGCATTTT. This is translated as CAWSVPRSGAAYSNQPQHF. This chain joins TRBV30 to TRBJ1-5; possibly the D gene is TRBD1, per 6 matching bases. CDR1 and CDR2 (GTSNPN, SVGIG) derive from the germline V gene (reference sequence). V is pared back by 0 bases and J by 0 bases, with 21 bases lying between the germline termini. The CDR3 has 19 amino acids, counting the end cysteine and phenylalanine. Here the CDR3 DNA is all that survives: 57 bases in frame from base 1. With all but the CDR3 taken from the reference TRBV30 and TRBJ1-5 genes, the full variable domain is: SQTIHQWPATLVQPVGSPLSLECTVEGTSNPNLYWYRQAAGRGLQLLFYSVGIGQISSEVPQNLSASRPQDRQFILSSKKLLLSDSGFYLCAWSVPRSGAAYSNQPQHFGDGTRLSIL.